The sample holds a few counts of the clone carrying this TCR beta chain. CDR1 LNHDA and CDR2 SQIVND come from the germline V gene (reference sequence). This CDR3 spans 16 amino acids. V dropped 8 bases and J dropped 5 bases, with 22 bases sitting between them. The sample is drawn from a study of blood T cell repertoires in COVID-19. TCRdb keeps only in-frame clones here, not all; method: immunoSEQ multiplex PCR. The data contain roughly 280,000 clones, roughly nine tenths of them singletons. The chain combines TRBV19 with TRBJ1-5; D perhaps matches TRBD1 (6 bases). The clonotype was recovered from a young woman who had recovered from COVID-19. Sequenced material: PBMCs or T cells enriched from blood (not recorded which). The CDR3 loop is CASGYRQVRGDQPQHF. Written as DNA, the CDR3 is TGTGCCAGTGGGTACAGACAGGTAAGGGGCGATCAGCCCCAGCATTTT.